This passage covers 25 T cell receptor beta chains from one sample sequenced in a study of T cell repertoires in cytomegalovirus infection. TCRdb called the reads again in MiXCR, with one record for every CDR3 protein. This sample has around 740,000 distinct CDR3 sequences, with about a third found just once. Source material: PBMCs. Every receptor here comes from a human donor in good health (CMV status not recorded). Some clones in this sample may be carry-over from other donors' samples.

Only a few counts were recorded for this clonotype. The rearrangement joins TRBV7-6 to TRBJ1-6; D call uncertain. Germline V lookup: CDR1 SGHVS, CDR2 FNYEAQ. Trimming shortened V by 5 bases and J by 8 bases, and 16 bases separated the two germline ends. CDR3 length equals 15 residues. As DNA, the CDR3 is TGTGCCAGCAGCCGTACCGGGAGCCCGGATTCACCCCTCCACTTT. Its translation is CASSRTGSPDSPLHF.

There are a few counts of this clonotype. This chain joins TRBV2 and TRBJ2-6; 7 bases match TRBD1. This CDR3 has 15 amino acids. CDR1 is SNHLY, CDR2 FYNNEI, per germline. The ends lost 7 bases at V and 4 bases at J; junction bases unmatched: 7. The CDR3 DNA follows: TGTGCCAGCACCAAGACAGGGCTGGGGGCCAACGTCCTGACTTTC. It specifies CASTKTGLGANVLTF.

V is TRBV20-1 and J is TRBJ2-7; TRBD2 aligns across 8 bases. This CDR3 has 15 amino acids. Per germline, CDR1 DFQATT and CDR2 SNEGSKA (reference sequence). Trimming removed 0 bases from V and 4 bases from J; junction bases left unmatched: 8. CDR3 DNA sequence: TGCAGTGCTAGAGATCGAGCGGGAGCTATGTACGAGCAGTACTTC. Amino acids: CSARDRAGAMYEQYF.

In this sample, this clonotype turned up many times. This chain links TRBV7-8 with TRBJ1-5; D possibly corresponds to TRBD1 (5 bases). Germline V lookup: CDR1 SGHVS, CDR2 FQNEAQ. The germline V and J ends were trimmed by 2 bases and 7 bases, with 15 bases remaining between them. CDR3 length: 15 amino acids. Here the CDR3 reads CASSLRDEGEQPQHF. The DNA of the CDR3 is TGTGCCAGCAGCTTAAGGGACGAAGGAGAACAGCCCCAGCATTTT.

The rearrangement uses TRBV28 and TRBJ1-1, with 9 bases that match TRBD1. This CDR3 region has 15 residues. V was pared by 5 bases and J by 2 bases, with 6 bases of the junction left unmatched. Germline V CDR1 and CDR2: MDHEN, SYDVKM. The CDR3 nucleotides read TGTGCCAGCAGTCCACTGACAGGGGGAAACACTGAAGCTTTCTTT. Translating it yields CASSPLTGGNTEAFF.

This rearrangement joins TRBV28 to TRBJ2-7; D remains ambiguous. V was trimmed by 8 bases and J by 7 bases, leaving 12 bases between them. This CDR3 has 11 amino acids. The germline V gene has CDR1 MDHEN and CDR2 SYDVKM. The CDR3 loop is CASVGRREQYF. The CDR3 DNA is TGTGCCAGCGTAGGAAGGCGGGAGCAGTACTTC.

Regarding this clonotype: A much larger clone sits a single nucleotide away, making a read error possible. The chain has TRBV7-8 and TRBJ2-3; D tentatively fits TRBD1 or TRBD2 (6 bases each). From germline, CDR1 is SGHVS and CDR2 FQNEAQ. The CDR3 loop spans 15 amino acids. V lost 7 bases and J lost 2, with 16 bases in between. CDR3 DNA sequence: TGTGCCAGCACCCGGCGGGACAAGGACACAGATACGCAGTATTTT. Translation: CASTRRDKDTDTQYF.

J is TRBJ2-3 and V is TRBV7-9; 8 bases match TRBD2. The ends lost 0 bases at V and 0 bases at J; junction bases unmatched: 5. From germline, CDR1 is SEHNR and CDR2 FQNEAQ (reference sequence). This CDR3 comprises 17 residues. CDR3 region: CASSLASGAPSTDTQYF. CDR3 in DNA: TGTGCCAGCAGCTTAGCTAGCGGGGCTCCGAGCACAGATACGCAGTATTTT.

The rearrangement uses TRBV11-2 and TRBJ2-5; 8 bases agree with TRBD1. The CDR3 contains 15 residues. After removal of 5 bases from V and 4 bases from J, the junction contained 9 bases not matched to a gene. Germline loops: CDR1 SGHAT, CDR2 FQNNGV. Here the CDR3 reads CASSTETGAGETQYF. CDR3 DNA: TGTGCCAGCAGCACTGAGACAGGGGCCGGAGAGACCCAGTACTTC.

The CDR3 here is CASSSRGTGTRSYGYTF. For the CDR3, the DNA is TGTGCCAGCAGCTCGCGGGGGACAGGGACACGGTCCTATGGCTACACCTTC. The chain has TRBV11-2 and TRBJ1-2, with TRBD1 identical over 9 bases. The CDR3 extends over 17 amino acids. V lost 4 bases and J lost 4; bases outside the gene matches: 13. Germline loops: CDR1 SGHAT, CDR2 FQNNGV.

This chain joins TRBV6-5 and TRBJ1-1; 8 bases align to TRBD1. Trimming at V came to 0 bases and at J to 2 bases, leaving 8 bases not matched to a gene. This CDR3 comprises 17 residues. CDR1 and CDR2 from the germline V gene are MNHEY and SVGAGI. CDR3: CASSYSIFAGGNTEAFF. Here the CDR3 DNA reads TGTGCCAGCAGTTACTCGATCTTTGCAGGGGGCAACACTGAAGCTTTCTTT.

The chain has TRBV11-1 and TRBJ2-7; TRBD1 might be the D (6 bases). This CDR3 is 14 amino acids long. Germline V CDR1 and CDR2: SGHAT, FQDESV (reference sequence). V gave up 5 bases and J gave up 2 bases, with 13 bases separating them. The CDR3 reads CASSNRDKPYEQYF. The CDR3 DNA sequence: TGTGCCAGCAGCAACCGGGACAAGCCCTACGAGCAGTACTTC.

This clonotype has ten or more counts. The chain carries TRBV28 and TRBJ1-5; 10 nucleotides align to TRBD1. J gave up 2 bases and V 4 bases, and 8 bases lay outside the gene matches. Germline loops: CDR1 MDHEN, CDR2 SYDVKM. The CDR3 spans 17 residues. The CDR3 loop reads CASSSIIGTGGNQPQHF. CDR3 coding DNA: TGTGCCAGCAGTTCCATTATCGGGACAGGGGGCAATCAGCCCCAGCATTTT.

The J gene is TRBJ2-3, the V gene TRBV6-1; D is undetermined. This CDR3 has 13 amino acids. The V and J ends lost 5 bases and 2 bases respectively, with 8 bases between them. Per the germline V gene, CDR1 is MNHNS and CDR2 is SASEGT. CDR3 in amino acids: CASSYQYTDTQYF. In DNA, the CDR3 is TGTGCCAGCAGTTACCAGTACACAGATACGCAGTATTTT.

This clonotype was found a few times. The chain is built from TRBV7-8 and TRBJ2-1; D is unclear. This CDR3 is built from 14 residues. Germline lookup yields CDR1 SGHVS and CDR2 FQNEAQ. V was trimmed by 6 bases and J by 0 bases, leaving 9 bases between them. For the CDR3, the DNA is TGTGCCAGCAGTCCCCACATCTCCTACAATGAGCAGTTCTTC. Translating gives CASSPHISYNEQFF.

The chain carries TRBV28 and TRBJ1-1; 7 bases are shared with TRBD1. From germline, CDR1 is MDHEN and CDR2 SYDVKM. The CDR3 runs to 15 residues. V was pared by 8 bases and J by 1 base, with 10 bases of the junction left unmatched. The CDR3 DNA follows: TGTGCCAGCGCAGGGATGGGACAGACGAACACTGAAGCTTTCTTT. Residues: CASAGMGQTNTEAFF.

This clonotype has only a few counts. The chain has TRBV19 and TRBJ1-5; D call uncertain. Germline assignment: CDR1 LNHDA and CDR2 SQIVND (reference sequence). Trimming shortened V by 2 bases and J by 12 bases, and 14 bases separated the two germline ends. This CDR3 is built from 13 residues. CDR3 DNA sequence: TGTGCCAGTAGTATAAGTATCAGTGAGTACCAGCATTTT. This codes for CASSISISEYQHF. The full variable domain, its missing parts supplied by reference TRBV19 and TRBJ1-5, is DGGITQSPKYLFRKEGQNVTLSCEQNLNHDAMYWYRQDPGQGLRLIYYSQIVNDFQKGDIAEGYSVSREKKESFPLTVTSAQKNPTAFYLCASSISISEYQHFGDGTRLSIL.

Only a few counts were recorded for this clonotype. The chain employs TRBV19 and TRBJ2-1; 8 bases fit TRBD2. The CDR3 runs 15 residues. Germline CDR1 reads LNHDA; CDR2 reads SQIVND (reference sequence). The V and J ends lost 3 bases and 8 bases, in that order; junction bases with no gene match: 9. Written as DNA, the CDR3 is TGTGCCAGTAGTATCTCGGGGGGGGCCGTCCATGAGCAGTTCTTC. Translation gives CASSISGGAVHEQFF. The full variable domain, its missing parts supplied by reference TRBV19 and TRBJ2-1, is DGGITQSPKYLFRKEGQNVTLSCEQNLNHDAMYWYRQDPGQGLRLIYYSQIVNDFQKGDIAEGYSVSREKKESFPLTVTSAQKNPTAFYLCASSISGGAVHEQFFGPGTRLTVL.

The chain carries TRBV6-1 and TRBJ2-5; D unresolved. CDR3 length: 13 residues. Trimming removed 2 bases from V and 3 bases from J, with 7 bases in between. Germline V gives CDR1 MNHNS, CDR2 SASEGT. CDR3 amino acids: CASSEQAEETQYF. CDR3 sequence (DNA): TGTGCCAGCAGTGAACAGGCCGAAGAGACCCAGTACTTC.

The V and J genes are TRBV6-5 and TRBJ2-5; tentative D call: TRBD2 (5 bases). In germline, CDR1 is MNHEY, CDR2 SVGAGI. V was shortened by 0 bases and J by 4 bases, with 12 bases between the two germline ends. This CDR3 has 15 residues. As DNA, the CDR3 is TGTGCCAGCAGTTACTCTGAGGGCAGTGTAGAGACCCAGTACTTC. Protein: CASSYSEGSVETQYF.

The gene calls are TRBV7-6 and TRBJ1-5; TRBD1 aligns across 10 bases. The CDR3 sequence is 15 residues long. Germline CDR1 SGHVS, CDR2 FNYEAQ. After removal of 5 bases from V and 5 bases from J, the junction contained 6 bases not matched to a gene. The CDR3 protein is CASSIGTGEDQPQHF. The CDR3, as DNA: TGTGCCAGCAGCATCGGGACAGGGGAGGATCAGCCCCAGCATTTT.

Many counts were recorded for this clonotype. This chain's CDR3 is CASSLGGGRNTEAFF. In DNA form, the CDR3 reads TGTGCCAGCAGCTTAGGAGGTGGCCGGAACACTGAAGCTTTCTTT. The chain uses TRBV7-2 and TRBJ1-1; D is unclear. CDR3 size: 15 residues. The V end was cut by 1 base, the J end by 1 base, with 10 bases between. Germline CDR1 is SGHTA and CDR2 is FQGNSA.

This rearrangement joins TRBV2 to TRBJ2-1; the D is unclear. Germline V gives CDR1 SNHLY, CDR2 FYNNEI. Trimming removed 6 bases at V and 8 bases at J, with 11 bases between. The CDR3 extends over 12 amino acids. The CDR3 DNA reads TGTGCCAGCAGGCAGGCGCTAGATGAGCAGTTCTTC. It yields the protein CASRQALDEQFF.

On this clonotype itself: No conserved phenylalanine or tryptophan is present at the end of the CDR3, so a read error is the likely explanation. The J gene is TRBJ1-1, the V gene TRBV4-1, with 7 positions matching TRBD1. Looked up from germline, CDR1 is MGHRA and CDR2 is YSYEKL. There are 17 residues in the CDR3. The chain's CDR3 is CASIQKVIQGIETDAFC. The CDR3 DNA follows: TGCGCCAGCATCCAAAAAGTGATACAGGGGATCGAGACTGACGCTTTCTGT.

This clonotype was detected ten times or more. CDR3 amino acids: CASTRTGEGTEAFF. CDR3 bases: TGTGCCAGTACCCGGACAGGGGAGGGCACTGAAGCTTTCTTT. The V gene is TRBV19, the J gene TRBJ1-1; the match to TRBD1 covers 9 bases. J lost 4 bases, V lost 7 bases, and 7 bases had no gene match. This CDR3 is 14 amino acids long. Germline assignment: CDR1 LNHDA and CDR2 SQIVND (reference sequence).